What follows is one TCR beta chain and its context. These data originate in a study of blood T cell repertoires in COVID-19. CDR3 size: 16 residues. The germline V gene has CDR1 PRHDT and CDR2 FYEKMQ (reference sequence). The trim removed 8 bases at V and 10 bases at J, leaving 14 bases unmatched. Per the original methods: Using reference gene primer amplification, nucleated cell counts were estimated. Assay used: immunoSEQ multiplex PCR; TCRdb lists only in-frame clones, some missing. V, J and clone size reflect that table, while D and trimming were determined from the DNA. The sample has approximately 300,000 clones, 65% to 90% seen once.

Material for sequencing was PBMCs or T cells enriched from blood (not recorded which). The chain couples TRBV13 to TRBJ1-6, with 10 bases matching TRBD1. The source of this sequence is a man aged 25 to 40 who had recovered from COVID-19. The CDR3 region has the DNA TGTGCCAGCCGACCCACCTCCGGGACAGGGGTATCACCCCTCCACTTT. The encoded protein is CASRPTSGTGVSPLHF.